The clone carrying this T cell receptor beta chain was counted a single time. Its target is unknown. The source of the sample is a study of circulating and synovial CD4+ cells in juvenile arthritis. Study results and caveats: The pathogenic-like versus bulk T cell difference escaped Vbeta family analysis.

Some clones are missing from TCRdb's copy, which holds only in-frame ones; the method was immunoSEQ multiplex PCR. The profile covers around 35,000 clones, with over 95% appearing a single time and approximately 0.17% taken by the ten largest. Per germline, CDR1 SQVTM and CDR2 ANQGSEA. This CDR3 comprises 13 residues. With 0 bases removed from V and 7 bases from J, the gap between germline ends came to 12 bases. The sequence derives from a human donor with juvenile idiopathic arthritis. The chain has TRBV29-1 and TRBJ1-2, with D possibly TRBD1 on 5 matching bases. The source material was CD4+ T cells from blood. The CDR3 region is CSVEDQGMAGYTF. The CDR3, as DNA: TGCAGCGTTGAAGATCAGGGAATGGCTGGCTACACCTTC. The entire variable domain, with the rest obtained from reference TRBV29-1 and TRBJ1-2, is as follows: SAVISQKPSRDICQRGTSLTIQCQVDSQVTMMFWYRQQPGQSLTLIATANQGSEATYESGFVIDKFPISRPNLTFSTLTVSNMSPEDSSIYLCSVEDQGMAGYTFGSGTRLTVV.